Presented here are 31 T cell receptor beta chains from one specimen sequenced in a study of immune evolution from preneoplasia to lung adenocarcinoma. Using immunoSEQ multiplex PCR, the repertoire was profiled, and TCRdb retains in-frame clones only, with some absent. The sample consists of about 3,600 clones, roughly four fifths of them appearing once. The sequenced sample consisted of FFPE lung adenocarcinoma in situ tissue. These TCRs come from a person aged 60-79 years with lung adenocarcinoma.

The V and J genes are TRBV7-6 and TRBJ2-7; 7 bases align to TRBD2. After removal of 6 bases from V and 2 bases from J, the junction contained 7 bases not matched to a gene. Looked up from germline, CDR1 is SGHVS and CDR2 is FNYEAQ. The CDR3 has 14 residues. CDR3 sequence: CASSPRGGTYEQYF. In DNA, the CDR3 is TGTGCCAGCAGTCCCCGGGGAGGGACCTACGAGCAGTACTTC.

This chain connects TRBV5-4 to TRBJ1-6; maybe TRBD1 (5 bases). With 2 bases removed from V and 7 bases from J, the gap between germline ends came to 10 bases. This CDR3 contains 14 residues. Germline values: CDR1 SGHNT, CDR2 YYREEE (reference sequence). CDR3 sequence (DNA): TGTGCCAGCAGCTTCGGGGCTCGAAATTCACCCCTCCACTTT. Protein product: CASSFGARNSPLHF. Looking up the rest from reference TRBV5-4 and TRBJ1-6 gives the full variable domain: ETGVTQSPTHLIKTRGQQVTLRCSSQSGHNTVSWYQQALGQGPQFIFQYYREEENGRGNFPPRFSGLQFPNYSSELNVNALELDDSALYLCASSFGARNSPLHFGNGTRLTVT.

The CDR3 DNA sequence: TGTGCCAGCAGCTACCGGGACAGCTCTGGAAACACCATATATTTT. This sequence encodes CASSYRDSSGNTIYF. The V and J genes are TRBV9 and TRBJ1-3, with 7 bases fitting TRBD1. The CDR3 runs 15 residues. After removal of 4 bases from V and 0 bases from J, the junction contained 4 bases not matched to a gene. CDR1 is SGDLS and CDR2 is YYNGEE in the germline V gene.

The V gene is TRBV19, the J gene TRBJ1-2; the D is unclear. Germline CDR1 and CDR2: LNHDA and SQIVND (reference sequence). Trimming removed 6 bases from V and 2 bases from J, with 10 bases in between. This CDR3 is built from 13 residues. CDR3 residues: CASRKGENYGYTF. The DNA of the CDR3 is TGTGCCAGTAGGAAGGGCGAGAACTATGGCTACACCTTC. The whole variable domain, filled in from reference TRBV19 and TRBJ1-2, reads DGGITQSPKYLFRKEGQNVTLSCEQNLNHDAMYWYRQDPGQGLRLIYYSQIVNDFQKGDIAEGYSVSREKKESFPLTVTSAQKNPTAFYLCASRKGENYGYTFGSGTRLTVV.

This chain joins TRBV30 and TRBJ2-5, with 9 bases aligning to TRBD1. The end of the DNA aligns better with TRBJ2-7, so the J call may be wrong. Per germline, CDR1 GTSNPN and CDR2 SVGIG (reference sequence). There are 15 residues in the CDR3. This CDR3 reads CAWSVLGQGIPEQYF. The CDR3 coding sequence is TGTGCCTGGAGTGTTCTGGGACAGGGTATTCCCGAGCAGTACTTC.

This rearrangement joins TRBV6-5 to TRBJ2-1, with D unclear. This CDR3 is 14 amino acids long. Germline V CDR1 and CDR2: MNHEY, SVGAGI. Deletions cut 5 bases from V and 0 bases from J, with 8 bases between. The CDR3 region is CASSLKSSYNEQFF. For the CDR3, the DNA is TGTGCCAGCAGTCTCAAGAGCTCCTACAATGAGCAGTTCTTC.

This clone is a singleton in its sample. A far larger clone lies a single base away; this is likely a read error. This chain links TRBV7-6 with TRBJ2-5; no clear D gene. Germline-derived CDR1 and CDR2 are SGHVS and FNYEAQ. The CDR3 extends over 14 amino acids. The CDR3: CASSLVPPKEIQYF. CDR3 DNA: TGTGCCAGCAGCTTAGTCCCGCCAAAAGAGATCCAGTACTTC.

The CDR3 nucleotides are TGTGCCAGCAGTTTACTCCCTGGCAGGACCTATAACTATGGCTACACCTTC. Its protein product is CASSLLPGRTYNYGYTF. The chain uses TRBV28 and TRBJ1-2; D gene unclear. CDR3 length equals 17 residues. The V end was cut by 2 bases, the J end by 1 base, with 17 bases between. The germline gives CDR1 MDHEN, CDR2 SYDVKM.

The rearrangement joins TRBV7-8 to TRBJ2-7; 13 bases are shared with TRBD2. Germline values: CDR1 SGHVS, CDR2 FQNEAQ. Trimming at V came to 5 bases and at J to 2 bases, leaving 12 bases not matched to a gene. The CDR3 sequence is 18 residues long. CDR3 residues: CASSPRTSGGLSTYEQYF. The CDR3 DNA reads as TGTGCCAGCAGCCCGAGGACTAGCGGGGGTCTTTCAACCTACGAGCAGTACTTC. The full variable domain, with the rest looked up from reference TRBV7-8 and TRBJ2-7, is GAGVSQSPRYKVAKRGQDVALRCDPISGHVSLFWYQQALGQGPEFLTYFQNEAQLDKSGLPSDRFFAERPEGSVSTLKIQRTQQEDSAVYLCASSPRTSGGLSTYEQYFGPGTRLTVT.

This chain uses TRBV2 with TRBJ2-5; a possible D gene is TRBD1 (5 bases). V was clipped by 4 bases and J by 5 bases, with 17 bases between them. Germline CDR1 SNHLY, CDR2 FYNNEI. CDR3 length: 15 residues. CDR3 nucleotide sequence: TGTGCCAGCAGTGTATCGGGCAGGGTGTGGGAGACCCAGTACTTC. Its protein is CASSVSGRVWETQYF.

This sequence joins TRBV13 and TRBJ2-5, with a tentative D call TRBD2 (6 bases). Trimming took off 4 bases at V and 3 bases at J, with 15 bases between the two ends. The CDR3 sequence is 15 residues long. Germline values: CDR1 PRHDT, CDR2 FYEKMQ (reference sequence). This CDR3 reads CASSSGGVIEETQYF. The CDR3 DNA reads as TGTGCCAGCAGCTCAGGCGGGGTCATAGAAGAGACCCAGTACTTC.

The V and J genes are TRBV6-5 and TRBJ2-2; TRBD1 might be the D (5 bases). Trimming left V 6 bases short and J 1 base short, with 9 bases between. The CDR3 has 14 residues. CDR1 and CDR2 (germline): MNHEY, SVGAGI. The CDR3 loop is CASRATENTGELFF. The CDR3 nucleotides read TGTGCCAGCAGAGCGACAGAGAACACCGGGGAGCTGTTTTTT.

This chain connects TRBV15 to TRBJ1-1; 7 positions agree with TRBD1. Germline-derived CDR1 and CDR2 are LNHNV and YYDKDF (reference sequence). V trimming: 0 bases; J trimming: 8 bases; junction bases outside the gene matches: 9. The CDR3 covers 15 residues. CDR3 nucleotides: TGTGCCACCAGCAGAGATCTGGCAGGGGGTGGGGAAGCTTTCTTT. Its protein is CATSRDLAGGGEAFF.

The V gene is TRBV6-1, the J gene TRBJ2-7, with TRBD2 as a possible D gene (7 bases). In germline, CDR1 is MNHNS, CDR2 SASEGT. V was cut by 8 bases and J by 1 base, with 15 bases left in between. The CDR3 extends over 14 amino acids. The CDR3 coding sequence is TGTGCCAGCTCCACGGGGGGCTGGTCCTACGAGCAGTACTTC. Its translation is CASSTGGWSYEQYF.

V is TRBV7-9 and J is TRBJ1-4, with TRBD1 matching over 7 bases. After removal of 5 bases from V and 7 bases from J, the junction contained 10 bases not matched to a gene. The CDR3 extends over 15 amino acids. Germline V gene sequence: CDR1 SEHNR, CDR2 FQNEAQ (reference sequence). CDR3 in DNA: TGTGCCAGCAGCGAAACTAAGGGGGCTGGTGAAAAACTGTTTTTT. As protein: CASSETKGAGEKLFF.

This chain links TRBV15 with TRBJ2-1; unclear D gene. Germline V gives CDR1 LNHNV, CDR2 YYDKDF (reference sequence). The germline V and J ends were trimmed by 4 bases and 3 bases, with 10 bases remaining between them. The CDR3 is made up of 14 amino acids. CDR3 region: CATSTGYDYNEQFF. The CDR3 DNA is TGTGCCACCAGCACCGGGTACGACTACAATGAGCAGTTCTTC. The variable domain in full, with the rest retrieved from reference TRBV15 and TRBJ2-1, is DAMVIQNPRYQVTQFGKPVTLSCSQTLNHNVMYWYQQKSSQAPKLLFHYYDKDFNNEADTPDNFQSRRPNTSFCFLDIRSPGLGDTAMYLCATSTGYDYNEQFFGPGTRLTVL.

This chain uses TRBV14 with TRBJ2-7, with D tentatively TRBD1 (6 bases). CDR1 and CDR2 from the germline V gene are SGHDN and FVKESK. V was shortened by 0 bases and J by 9 bases, with 12 bases between the two germline ends. The CDR3 consists of 13 residues. The CDR3 protein is CASSQDRGTGQYF. The CDR3 DNA sequence: TGTGCCAGCAGCCAAGACAGGGGAACCGGGCAGTACTTC.

The chain joins TRBV2 to TRBJ2-2; no definite D call. Per the germline V gene, CDR1 is SNHLY and CDR2 is FYNNEI. The V end was cut by 7 bases, the J end by 0 bases, with 6 bases between. The CDR3 has 13 residues. This CDR3 is CASIGPNTGELFF. The CDR3 region has the DNA TGTGCCAGCATAGGGCCGAACACCGGGGAGCTGTTTTTT.

V usage is TRBV5-1 and J usage is TRBJ2-5; D might be TRBD2 (7 bases). The better agreement between TRBJ2-7 and the DNA end casts doubt on the J call. Germline V lookup: CDR1 SGHRS, CDR2 YFSETQ. The CDR3 covers 14 residues. The CDR3 loop is CASTSGGLSYEQYF. CDR3 coding DNA: TGCGCCAGCACCTCCGGGGGGCTCTCCTACGAGCAGTACTTC.

The chain is built from TRBV9 and TRBJ2-2; maybe TRBD1 (5 bases). Trimming stripped 2 bases from V and 2 bases from J, with 16 bases between. The germline gives CDR1 SGDLS, CDR2 YYNGEE. CDR3 length equals 17 residues. CDR3 amino acids: CASSVRLDSSNTGELFF. CDR3 in DNA: TGTGCCAGCAGCGTTCGGCTCGACAGCTCAAACACCGGGGAGCTGTTTTTT. Full variable domain (rest looked up from reference TRBV9 and TRBJ2-2): DSGVTQTPKHLITATGQRVTLRCSPRSGDLSVYWYQQSLDQGLQFLIQYYNGEERAKGNILERFSAQQFPDLHSELNLSSLELGDSALYFCASSVRLDSSNTGELFFGEGSRLTVL.

The chain couples TRBV4-1 to TRBJ2-1, with 7 bases aligning to TRBD1. Germline V gives CDR1 MGHRA, CDR2 YSYEKL. V trimming: 1 base; J trimming: 3 bases; junction bases outside the gene matches: 3. The CDR3 totals 15 residues. CDR3 loop: CASSQASGGYNEQFF. The CDR3 DNA sequence: TGCGCCAGCAGCCAAGCCTCAGGGGGCTACAATGAGCAGTTCTTC.

V is TRBV5-1 and J is TRBJ2-1; 9 bases are shared with TRBD2. The CDR3 spans 15 residues. Trimming removed 1 base from V and 4 bases from J; junction bases left unmatched: 3. Germline V gives CDR1 SGHRS, CDR2 YFSETQ. CDR3 in DNA: TGCGCCAGCAGCTTGAGCGGGGGGCCGTACAATGAGCAGTTCTTC. As protein: CASSLSGGPYNEQFF.

The chain carries TRBV2 and TRBJ2-7; unclear D gene. The ends were cut back, 4 bases at V and 2 bases at J, with 6 bases in the middle. The CDR3 extends over 12 amino acids. The germline gives CDR1 SNHLY, CDR2 FYNNEI. CDR3: CASSGRPYEQYF. The CDR3, as DNA: TGTGCCAGCAGTGGACGGCCCTACGAGCAGTACTTC.

V is TRBV27 and J is TRBJ2-5; 7 bases map to TRBD1. After removal of 5 bases from V and 3 bases from J, the junction contained 9 bases not matched to a gene. The CDR3 loop spans 15 amino acids. Germline loops: CDR1 MNHEY, CDR2 SMNVEV (reference sequence). The CDR3, as DNA: TGTGCCAGCAGTCTCCTGGGCGGACAGGAAGAGACCCAGTACTTC. Protein product: CASSLLGGQEETQYF.

The rearrangement joins TRBV19 to TRBJ2-3, with D uncertain. Trimming pared 5 bases from V and 2 bases from J, leaving 26 bases between. This CDR3 has 19 amino acids. Germline loops: CDR1 LNHDA, CDR2 SQIVND (reference sequence). Here the CDR3 DNA reads TGTGCCAGTAGTTCAATAGCTTACTCCGCTCTAGATGACACAGATACGCAGTATTTT. It translates to CASSSIAYSALDDTDTQYF.

This chain connects TRBV15 to TRBJ1-5, with D possibly TRBD1 on 6 matching bases. Per the germline V gene, CDR1 is LNHNV and CDR2 is YYDKDF (reference sequence). V gave up 2 bases and J gave up 2 bases, with 7 bases separating them. This CDR3 comprises 14 residues. CDR3 sequence reads: CATSRNRGNQPQHF. DNA of the CDR3: TGTGCCACCAGCAGAAACAGGGGCAATCAGCCCCAGCATTTT.

The chain has TRBV2 and TRBJ2-7; TRBD2 agrees at 12 bases. This CDR3 is built from 15 residues. Germline trimming cut 7 bases from V and 2 bases from J; bases unmatched to any gene: 6. Germline loops: CDR1 SNHLY, CDR2 FYNNEI. This CDR3 is CASKPPSGGAYEQYF. The CDR3 DNA reads as TGTGCCAGCAAGCCCCCTAGCGGGGGGGCCTACGAGCAGTACTTC.

This clone has more than one count but fewer than ten. The rearrangement uses TRBV7-2 and TRBJ2-3; 11 bases map to TRBD2. The V gene's germline CDR1 is SGHTA and CDR2 FQGNSA. V shed 1 base and J 6 bases; nucleotides not matched to a gene: 6. The CDR3 is 16 amino acids. The CDR3 spells CASSLVAGGPFDTQYF. DNA of the CDR3: TGTGCCAGCAGCTTAGTAGCGGGGGGGCCGTTTGATACGCAGTATTTT. Filled out from reference TRBV7-2 and TRBJ2-3, the complete variable domain reads GAGVSQSPSNKVTEKGKDVELRCDPISGHTALYWYRQSLGQGLEFLIYFQGNSAPDKSGLPSDRFSAERTGGSVSTLTIQRTQQEDSAVYLCASSLVAGGPFDTQYFGPGTRLTVL.

In the case of this clone: Germline is not matched at one junction end, which may reflect a read error. The chain carries TRBV7-7 and TRBJ2-7; unclear D gene. The CDR3 length is 15 residues. The germline V gene has CDR1 SSHAT and CDR2 FNYEAQ (reference sequence). CDR3 in amino acids: CASSLAPGSIEKQYF. The CDR3 bases are TGTGCTAGCAGCTTAGCCCCAGGCTCTATAGAGAAGCAGTACTTC. The full variable domain, its missing parts supplied by reference TRBV7-7 and TRBJ2-7, is GAGVSQSPRYKVTKRGQDVTLRCDPISSHATLYWYQQALGQGPEFLTYFNYEAQPDKSGLPSDRFSAERPEGSISTLTIQRTEQRDSAMYRCASSLAPGSIEKQYFGPGTRLTVT.

J is TRBJ1-3 and V is TRBV5-1; 9 positions agree with TRBD1. This CDR3 region has 18 residues. V lost 0 bases, J lost 2 bases, and 9 bases stayed unmatched. The germline V gene encodes CDR1 SGHRS and CDR2 YFSETQ. Here the CDR3 DNA reads TGCGCCAGCAGCTTGGCCCCCGGGACAGGGACGACTGGAAACACCATATATTTT. As protein: CASSLAPGTGTTGNTIYF. Looking up the rest from reference TRBV5-1 and TRBJ1-3 gives the full variable domain: KAGVTQTPRYLIKTRGQQVTLSCSPISGHRSVSWYQQTPGQGLQFLFEYFSETQRNKGNFPGRFSGRQFSNSRSEMNVSTLELGDSALYLCASSLAPGTGTTGNTIYFGEGSWLTVV.

V and J are TRBV9 and TRBJ2-2, with a tentative D call TRBD2 (5 bases). In germline, CDR1 is SGDLS, CDR2 YYNGEE. The CDR3 sequence is 13 residues long. Trimming removed 6 bases at V and 1 base at J, with 7 bases between. CDR3 coding DNA: TGTGCCAGCACCCGGGGGAACACCGGGGAGCTGTTTTTT. Its translation is CASTRGNTGELFF.